The T cell receptor beta chain under discussion was sequenced for a study of cytomegalovirus exposure and HLA in healthy donors. Notes on the study in general: Sequencing artifact likely explains a cluster of highly shared sequence variants. It was about 150 TCR beta chains that were listed as cytomegalovirus-associated. Later on, a genetic analysis was performed. It linked a missense variant in DCLRE1C with V- and J-gene trimming of TCR beta.

With respect to this clone: As yet, its antigen is unknown.

Amplification used 60 Vbeta primers and 13 Jbeta primers. Using immunoSEQ multiplex PCR, the repertoire was profiled, and TCRdb retains in-frame clones only, with some absent. The sample shows about 94,000 clones, approximately 66% of them seen only once. The trim removed 2 bases at V and 2 bases at J, leaving 7 bases unmatched. From germline, CDR1 is MNHEY and CDR2 SVGAGI. The CDR3 is 16 residues long. This sequence joins TRBV6-5 and TRBJ2-3; 7 bases fit TRBD2. The clonotype originates from a man aged 25-45 years in good health and CMV-seronegative. Sequenced: PBMCs. This CDR3 reads CASSYGRAGLTDTQYF. CDR3 bases: TGTGCCAGCAGTTACGGTCGAGCGGGGCTCACAGATACGCAGTATTTT.